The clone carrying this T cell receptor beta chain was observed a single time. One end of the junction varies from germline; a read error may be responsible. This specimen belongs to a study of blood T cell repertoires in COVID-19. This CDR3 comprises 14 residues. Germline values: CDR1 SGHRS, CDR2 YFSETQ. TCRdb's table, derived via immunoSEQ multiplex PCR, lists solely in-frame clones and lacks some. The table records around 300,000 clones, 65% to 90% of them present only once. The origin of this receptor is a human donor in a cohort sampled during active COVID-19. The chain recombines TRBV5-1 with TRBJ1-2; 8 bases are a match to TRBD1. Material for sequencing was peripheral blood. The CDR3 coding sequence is TGCGCCCGCAGGGGGGTAACAGGGGGCTATGGCTACACCTTC. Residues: CARRGVTGGYGYTF.